Listed below are T cell receptor beta chains from one sample, sequenced in a study of blood T cell repertoires in COVID-19. Assay: immunoSEQ multiplex PCR; the TCRdb copy retains only in-frame clones and omits some. The data contain 400,000 to 450,000 clones, roughly 89% of them singletons. The sequenced sample was peripheral blood. These TCRs come from a man between 18 and 35 years old with COVID-19, enrolled during active disease. CDR3s include the opening cysteine and the closing phenylalanine or tryptophan. A D gene is named only where the DNA matches it firmly. Clone size is shown for a subset of rows, as once, few, many or a class of expanded clone.

TRBV3-1/TRBV3-2	-	TRBD2	TRBJ2-1	TGTGCCAGCAGCAAAAGAACTAGCGGGGGGGACAATGAGCAGTTCTTC	CASSKRTSGGDNEQFF
TRBV6-6	-	TRBD1	TRBJ1-2	TGTGCCAGCAGTCTTCGGACAGGGAATACTAACTATGGCTACACCTTC	CASSLRTGNTNYGYTF
TRBV7-9	once	-	TRBJ2-7	TGTGCCAGCAGCTTTCTAGGAAACTACGAGCAGTACTTC	CASSFLGNYEQYF
TRBV7-3	-	-	TRBJ2-3	TGTGCCAGCAGCCCGATTGGCGGTTACACAGATACGCAGTATTTT	CASSPIGGYTDTQYF
TRBV20-1	-	TRBD1	TRBJ1-2	TGCAGTGCTAGTTCCGGGACAGGGTCGGGTGGCTACACCTTC	CSASSGTGSGGYTF
TRBV7-9	-	-	TRBJ1-4	TGTGCCAGCAGCTTAGATGGGGGGGCAAGAGAAAAACTGTTTTTT	CASSLDGGAREKLFF
TRBV19	-	-	TRBJ2-4	TGTGCCAGTAGTATCGCCTCACGAGCAGCCAAAAACATTCAGTACTTC	CASSIASRAAKNIQYF
TRBV6-5	-	TRBD1	TRBJ1-5	TGTGCCAGCAGTTCCAGGGACAGGGGGAGCAATCAGCCCCAGCATTTT	CASSSRDRGSNQPQHF
TRBV9	-	TRBD1	TRBJ1-6	TGTGCCAGCGGGGACAGATATAATTCACCCCTCCACTTT	CASGDRYNSPLHF
TRBV3-1/TRBV3-2	-	TRBD2	TRBJ2-3	TGTGCCAGCAGCCCCCCGGGACTAACTAGCACAGATACGCAGTATTTT	CASSPPGLTSTDTQYF
TRBV3-1/TRBV3-2	-	-	TRBJ2-7	TGTGCCAGCAGCCAAGTAGGCGGGACCACCTACGAGCAGTACTTC	CASSQVGGTTYEQYF
TRBV12-5	-	TRBD1	TRBJ2-7	TGTGCTAGTGGTTTGGCTACAGGGGGTAGGGACTACGAGCAGTACTTC	CASGLATGGRDYEQYF
TRBV2	-	TRBD2	TRBJ2-3	TGTGCCAGCAGTGATAGGCGGGGGGGCACAGATACGCAGTATTTT	CASSDRRGGTDTQYF
TRBV9	-	TRBD2	TRBJ2-1	TGTGCCAGCACCGGGACTAGCTCCTTCTACAATGAGCAGTTCTTC	CASTGTSSFYNEQFF
TRBV6-5	-	TRBD2	TRBJ2-7	TGTGCCAGCACCCGGGAGGACGAGCAGTACTTC	CASTREDEQYF
TRBV5-4	-	TRBD2	TRBJ2-7	TGTGCCAGCAGCTCGCTGTCGGGGGGCGAGCAGTACTTC	CASSSLSGGEQYF
TRBV2	-	-	TRBJ2-5	TGTGCCAGCAGTGAACGGGGGACCCAAGAGACCCAGTACTTC	CASSERGTQETQYF